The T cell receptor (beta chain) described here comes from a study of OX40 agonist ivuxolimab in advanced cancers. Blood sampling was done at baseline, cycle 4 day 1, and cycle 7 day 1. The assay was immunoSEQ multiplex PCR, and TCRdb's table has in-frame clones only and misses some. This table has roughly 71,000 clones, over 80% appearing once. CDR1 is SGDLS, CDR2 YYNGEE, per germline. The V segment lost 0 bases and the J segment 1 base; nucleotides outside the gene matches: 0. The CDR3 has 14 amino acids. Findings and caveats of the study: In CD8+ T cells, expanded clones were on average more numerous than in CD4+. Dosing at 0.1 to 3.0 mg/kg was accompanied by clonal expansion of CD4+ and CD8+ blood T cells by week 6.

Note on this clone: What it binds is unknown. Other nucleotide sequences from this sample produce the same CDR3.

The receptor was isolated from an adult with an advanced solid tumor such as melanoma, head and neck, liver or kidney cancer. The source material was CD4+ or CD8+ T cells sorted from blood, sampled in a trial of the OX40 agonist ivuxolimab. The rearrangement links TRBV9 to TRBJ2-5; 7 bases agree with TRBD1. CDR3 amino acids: CASSVGQGQETQYF. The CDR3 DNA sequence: TGTGCCAGCAGCGTAGGACAGGGCCAAGAGACCCAGTACTTC.